This entry lists 10 T cell receptor beta chains sequenced from one sample in a study of T cell changes during pregnancy in multiple sclerosis. The method was immunoSEQ multiplex PCR; TCRdb's version includes in-frame clones alone and lacks a portion of them. The data show tens of thousands of clones, around 93% seen once. The sequences come from peripheral blood, collected in the second trimester of pregnancy. Receptors originate from a female donor in good health, enrolled as a control in a pregnancy study.

This chain uses TRBV19 with TRBJ2-3; 8 positions agree with TRBD1. The CDR3 is 14 residues long. Trimming took 6 bases from V and 6 from J; bases not matched to a gene: 8. Germline V gives CDR1 LNHDA, CDR2 SQIVND (reference sequence). The CDR3 DNA follows: TGTGCCAGTAGCCTCGACAGGGGCGCGGATACGCAGTATTTT. It encodes CASSLDRGADTQYF.

The chain carries TRBV15 and TRBJ2-1; TRBD2 matches at 8 bases. The CDR3 covers 18 residues. Losses at the gene ends were 5 bases for V and 4 bases for J; bases not matched to a gene: 16. Germline CDR1 is LNHNV and CDR2 is YYDKDF (reference sequence). DNA for the CDR3: TGTGCCACCAGCTCTCGGACTAGCCACCCTCTTGGGTACAATGAGCAGTTCTTC. Amino acid sequence: CATSSRTSHPLGYNEQFF.

This rearrangement joins TRBV11-2 to TRBJ1-1; tentatively, D is TRBD1 (6 bases). Germline V gene data show CDR1 as SGHAT and CDR2 as FQNNGV. The CDR3 loop spans 14 amino acids. V shed 2 bases and J shed 4 bases, with 11 bases lying between them. The CDR3 here is CASSLSGRGTEAFF. CDR3 nucleotide sequence: TGTGCCAGCAGCTTATCAGGCAGGGGCACTGAAGCTTTCTTT.

This clone was seen only a few times. The chain couples TRBV6-1 to TRBJ1-2, with D hard to call. Per germline, CDR1 MNHNS and CDR2 SASEGT. The CDR3 sequence is 10 residues long. V was shortened by 7 bases and J by 5 bases, with 5 bases between the two germline ends. The chain's CDR3 is CASNSYGYTF. In DNA, the CDR3 is TGTGCCAGCAACAGTTATGGCTACACCTTC.

The V and J genes are TRBV7-2 and TRBJ2-7; 10 positions agree with TRBD2. V shed 6 bases, J shed 6 bases, and the junction held 8 bases outside the gene matches. From germline, CDR1 is SGHTA and CDR2 FQGNSA. The CDR3 length is 14 residues. The CDR3 spells CASSTSGGAFEQYF. CDR3 bases: TGTGCCAGCAGTACCAGCGGGGGGGCTTTCGAGCAGTACTTC.

This chain joins TRBV19 and TRBJ2-7, with TRBD1 as a possible D gene (6 bases). The CDR3 has 16 residues. Germline V gene lookup returns CDR1 LNHDA and CDR2 SQIVND (reference sequence). The V gene lost 1 base and the J gene lost 4 bases, with 17 bases spanning the gap. CDR3 sequence: CASSIGAGEVGYEQYF. As DNA, the CDR3 is TGTGCCAGTAGTATAGGCGCAGGGGAAGTTGGTTACGAGCAGTACTTC.

Only a few counts were recorded for this clone. The V and J genes are TRBV9 and TRBJ1-1; 7 bases map to TRBD1. The CDR3 has 12 amino acids. Trimming removed 3 bases from V and 9 bases from J; junction bases left unmatched: 5. The germline CDR1 and CDR2 sequences are SGDLS and YYNGEE. The CDR3 DNA follows: TGTGCCAGCAGCGAGGGACAGAACCAAGCTTTCTTT. Its translation: CASSEGQNQAFF.

The chain links TRBV2 to TRBJ2-5; tentative D call: TRBD2 (6 bases). The CDR3 totals 15 residues. V was shortened by 6 bases and J by 4 bases, with 18 bases between the two germline ends. CDR1 SNHLY and CDR2 FYNNEI come from the germline V gene. This CDR3 reads CASSANYRAGETQYF. The CDR3 bases are TGTGCCAGCAGCGCCAATTACCGAGCGGGAGAGACCCAGTACTTC.

The chain couples TRBV11-2 to TRBJ1-4, with D unclear. Germline CDR1 is SGHAT and CDR2 is FQNNGV. Trimming shortened V by 0 bases and J by 12 bases, and 14 bases separated the two germline ends. The CDR3 runs to 14 residues. The CDR3 nucleotides are TGTGCCAGCAGCTTAGATCGGTGGGCCCCTCAACTGTTTTTT. This encodes CASSLDRWAPQLFF. The full variable domain, with the rest looked up from reference TRBV11-2 and TRBJ1-4, is EAGVAQSPRYKIIEKRQSVAFWCNPISGHATLYWYQQILGQGPKLLIQFQNNGVVDDSQLPKDRFSAERLKGVDSTLKIQPAKLEDSAVYLCASSLDRWAPQLFFGSGTQLSVL.

This clone showed up just once. J is TRBJ1-1 and V is TRBV5-6, with 7 bases that match TRBD1. Trimming removed 0 bases from V and 4 bases from J; junction bases left unmatched: 6. In germline, CDR1 is SGHDT, CDR2 YYEEEE. CDR3 length: 15 residues. CDR3 DNA sequence: TGTGCCAGCAGCTTGGAGGGACAGTTTTCCACTGAAGCTTTCTTT. This encodes CASSLEGQFSTEAFF.